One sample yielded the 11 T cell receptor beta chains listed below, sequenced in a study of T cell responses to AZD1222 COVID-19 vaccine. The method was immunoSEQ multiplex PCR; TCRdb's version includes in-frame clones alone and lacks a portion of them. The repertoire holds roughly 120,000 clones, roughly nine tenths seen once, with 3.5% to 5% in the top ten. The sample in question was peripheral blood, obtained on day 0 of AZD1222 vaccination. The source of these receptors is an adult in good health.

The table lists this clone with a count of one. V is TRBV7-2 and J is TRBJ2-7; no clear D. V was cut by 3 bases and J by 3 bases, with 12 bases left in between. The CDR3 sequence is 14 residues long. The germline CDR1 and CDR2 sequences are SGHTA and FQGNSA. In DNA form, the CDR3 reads TGTGCCAGCAGCTTGAACCCCGGAGACTACGAGCAGTACTTC. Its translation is CASSLNPGDYEQYF. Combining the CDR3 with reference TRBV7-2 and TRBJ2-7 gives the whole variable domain GAGVSQSPSNKVTEKGKDVELRCDPISGHTALYWYRQSLGQGLEFLIYFQGNSAPDKSGLPSDRFSAERTGGSVSTLTIQRTQQEDSAVYLCASSLNPGDYEQYFGPGTRLTVT.

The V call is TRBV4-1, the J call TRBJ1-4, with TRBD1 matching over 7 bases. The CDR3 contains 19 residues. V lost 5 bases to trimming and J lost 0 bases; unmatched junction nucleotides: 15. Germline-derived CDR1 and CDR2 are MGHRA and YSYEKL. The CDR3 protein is CASSTRRQGRGTTNEKLFF. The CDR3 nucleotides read TGCGCCAGCAGCACTCGGCGACAGGGCCGAGGAACAACTAATGAAAAACTGTTTTTT.

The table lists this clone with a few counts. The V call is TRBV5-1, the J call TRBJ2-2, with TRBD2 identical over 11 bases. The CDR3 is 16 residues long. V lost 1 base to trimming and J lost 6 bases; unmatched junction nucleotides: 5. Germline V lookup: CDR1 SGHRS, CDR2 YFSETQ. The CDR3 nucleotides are TGCGCCAGCAGCTTGTCACTAGCGGGGGACGCCGGGGAGCTGTTTTTT. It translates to CASSLSLAGDAGELFF.

The CDR3 here is CASSNRDRGPPDEQYF. For the CDR3, the DNA is TGTGCCAGCAGTAACCGGGACAGGGGTCCGCCGGACGAGCAGTACTTC. The J gene is TRBJ2-7, the V gene TRBV6-2 or TRBV6-3; 10 bases map to TRBD1. This CDR3 has 16 residues. The germline V gene encodes CDR1 MNHEY and CDR2 SVGEGT. V was clipped by 5 bases and J by 5 bases; unmatched bases: 12.

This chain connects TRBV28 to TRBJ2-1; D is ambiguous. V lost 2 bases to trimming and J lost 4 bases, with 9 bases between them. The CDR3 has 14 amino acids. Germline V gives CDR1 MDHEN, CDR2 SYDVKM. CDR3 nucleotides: TGTGCCAGCAGTTTAATCAGCCAGTACAATGAGCAGTTCTTC. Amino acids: CASSLISQYNEQFF.

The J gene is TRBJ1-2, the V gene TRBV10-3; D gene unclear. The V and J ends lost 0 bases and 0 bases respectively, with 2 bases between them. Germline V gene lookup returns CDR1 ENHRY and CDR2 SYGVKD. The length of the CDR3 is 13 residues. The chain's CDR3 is CAISESTNYGYTF. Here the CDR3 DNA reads TGTGCCATCAGTGAGTCGACTAACTATGGCTACACCTTC.

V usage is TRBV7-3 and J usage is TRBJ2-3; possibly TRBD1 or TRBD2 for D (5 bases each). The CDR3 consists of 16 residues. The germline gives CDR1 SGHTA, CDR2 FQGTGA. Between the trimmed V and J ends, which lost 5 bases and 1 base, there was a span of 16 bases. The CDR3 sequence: CASSITSGAGTDTQYF. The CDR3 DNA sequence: TGTGCCAGCAGCATTACTAGTGGGGCCGGCACAGATACGCAGTATTTT. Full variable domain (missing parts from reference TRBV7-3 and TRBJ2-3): GAGVSQTPSNKVTEKGKYVELRCDPISGHTALYWYRQSLGQGPEFLIYFQGTGAADDSGLPNDRFFAVRPEGSVSTLKIQRTERGDSAVYLCASSITSGAGTDTQYFGPGTRLTVL.

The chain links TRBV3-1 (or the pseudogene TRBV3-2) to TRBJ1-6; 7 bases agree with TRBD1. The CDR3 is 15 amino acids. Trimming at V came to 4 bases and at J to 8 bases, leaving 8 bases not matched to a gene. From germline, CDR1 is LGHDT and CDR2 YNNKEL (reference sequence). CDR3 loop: CASSRSGGIDSPLHF. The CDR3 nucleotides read TGTGCCAGCAGCCGGTCAGGGGGTATTGATTCACCCCTCCACTTT.

The CDR3 sequence is CASSGGQINQPQHF. CDR3 nucleotide sequence: TGTGCCAGCAGCGGTGGACAGATCAATCAGCCCCAGCATTTT. The chain couples TRBV2 to TRBJ1-5; tentatively, D is TRBD1 (6 bases). The CDR3 consists of 14 residues. Trimming removed 6 bases from V and 3 bases from J, with 12 bases in between. Germline loops: CDR1 SNHLY, CDR2 FYNNEI.

The CDR3 coding sequence is TGTGCCAGTGAGGGCCGCACCTACGAGCAGTACTTC. Translation: CASEGRTYEQYF. This sequence joins TRBV7-9 and TRBJ2-7, with a possible D match to TRBD2 (5 bases). Germline CDR1 reads SEHNR; CDR2 reads FQNEAQ (reference sequence). The length of the CDR3 is 12 residues. V was cut by 9 bases and J by 2 bases, with 11 bases left in between.

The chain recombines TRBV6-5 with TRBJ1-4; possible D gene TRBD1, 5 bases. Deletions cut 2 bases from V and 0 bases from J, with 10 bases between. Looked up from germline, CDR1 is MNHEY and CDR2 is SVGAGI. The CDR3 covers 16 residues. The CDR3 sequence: CASSYRRQSTNEKLFF. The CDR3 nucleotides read TGTGCCAGCAGTTACCGACGACAGTCAACTAATGAAAAACTGTTTTTT.